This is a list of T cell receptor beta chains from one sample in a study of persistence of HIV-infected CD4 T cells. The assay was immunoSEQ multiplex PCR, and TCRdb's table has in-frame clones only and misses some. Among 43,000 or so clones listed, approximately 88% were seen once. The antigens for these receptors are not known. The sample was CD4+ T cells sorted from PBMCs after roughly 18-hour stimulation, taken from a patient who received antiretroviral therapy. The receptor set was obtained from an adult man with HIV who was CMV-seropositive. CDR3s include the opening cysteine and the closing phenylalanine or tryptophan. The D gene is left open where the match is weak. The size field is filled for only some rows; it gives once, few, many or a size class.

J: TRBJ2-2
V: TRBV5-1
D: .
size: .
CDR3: CASSPEGDLELFF
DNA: TGCGCCAGCAGCCCGGAAGGGGACCTTGAGCTGTTTTTT

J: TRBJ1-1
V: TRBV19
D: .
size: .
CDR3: CASSIVVRGEAFF
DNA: TGTGCCAGTAGTATAGTGGTAAGAGGTGAAGCTTTCTTT

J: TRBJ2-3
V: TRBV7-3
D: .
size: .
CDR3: CASGAATTDTQYF
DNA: TGTGCCAGCGGGGCGGCGACCACAGATACGCAGTATTTT

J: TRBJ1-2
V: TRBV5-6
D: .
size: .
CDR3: CATTGEFYGYTF
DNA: TGTGCCACCACCGGGGAGTTCTATGGCTACACCTTC

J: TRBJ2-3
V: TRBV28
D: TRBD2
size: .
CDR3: CASTPGGLTNTQYF
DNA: TGTGCCAGCACCCCGGGGGGACTAACGAATACGCAGTATTTT

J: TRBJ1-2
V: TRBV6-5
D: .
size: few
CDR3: CASNGGGSSYGYTF
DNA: TGTGCCAGCAACGGAGGGGGGTCGAGCTATGGCTACACCTTC

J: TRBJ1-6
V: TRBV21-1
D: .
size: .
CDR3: CASGSIRQGNGGSPLHF
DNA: TGTGCCAGCGGATCTATCCGACAGGGCAATGGTGGATCACCCCTCCACTTT

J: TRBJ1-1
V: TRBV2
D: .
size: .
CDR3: CASSEWSGGRTEAFF
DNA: TGTGCCAGCAGTGAATGGTCTGGGGGCAGGACTGAAGCTTTCTTT

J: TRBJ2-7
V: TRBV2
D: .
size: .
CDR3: CASSHQALYEQYF
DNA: TGTGCCAGCAGTCACCAGGCTCTGTACGAGCAGTACTTC

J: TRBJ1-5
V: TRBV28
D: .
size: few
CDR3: CASSLGRGSQPQHF
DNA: TGTGCCAGCAGTTTGGGCAGGGGAAGTCAGCCCCAGCATTTT

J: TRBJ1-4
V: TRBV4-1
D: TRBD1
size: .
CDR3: CASSRQGNNEKLFF
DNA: TGCGCCAGCAGCCGACAGGGCAATAATGAAAAACTGTTTTTT

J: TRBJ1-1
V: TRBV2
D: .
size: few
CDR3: CASRIQGAYTEAFF
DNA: TGTGCCAGCAGGATCCAAGGTGCCTACACTGAAGCTTTCTTT

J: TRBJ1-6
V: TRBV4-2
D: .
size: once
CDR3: CASSQEWQGNSPLHF
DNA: TGTGCCAGCAGCCAAGAATGGCAGGGCAATTCACCCCTCCACTTT

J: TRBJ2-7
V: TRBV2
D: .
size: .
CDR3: CASSDDTGRQQYF
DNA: TGTGCCAGCAGTGATGACACCGGAAGGCAGCAGTACTTC

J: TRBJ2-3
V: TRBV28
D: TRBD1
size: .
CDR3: CASFPGQGNTDTQYF
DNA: TGTGCCAGCTTCCCGGGACAGGGTAACACAGATACGCAGTATTTT

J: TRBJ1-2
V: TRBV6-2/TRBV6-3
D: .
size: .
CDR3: CASSPGPVLDGYTF
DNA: TGTGCCAGCAGCCCCGGACCGGTTTTAGATGGCTACACCTTC

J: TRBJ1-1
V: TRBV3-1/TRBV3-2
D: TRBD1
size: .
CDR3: CASSRYRGGNTEAFF
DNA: TGTGCCAGCAGCCGTTACAGGGGAGGGAACACTGAAGCTTTCTTT

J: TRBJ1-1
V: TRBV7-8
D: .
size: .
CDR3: CASSLVVGLNTEAFF
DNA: TGTGCCAGCAGCTTAGTTGTGGGACTAAACACTGAAGCTTTCTTT

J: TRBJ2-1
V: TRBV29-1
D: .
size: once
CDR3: CSVLTVYNEQFF
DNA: TGCAGCGTTTTAACAGTCTACAATGAGCAGTTCTTC

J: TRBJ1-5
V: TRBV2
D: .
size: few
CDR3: CASSEGRRSQPQHF
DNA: TGTGCCAGCAGTGAAGGTAGGCGGAGCCAGCCCCAGCATTTT

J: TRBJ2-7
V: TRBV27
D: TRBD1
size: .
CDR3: CASSSLMRDRVSEQYF
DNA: TGTGCCAGCAGTTCTCTAATGCGGGACAGGGTCTCCGAGCAGTACTTC

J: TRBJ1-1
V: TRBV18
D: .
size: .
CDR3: CASSPDGYTEAFF
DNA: TGTGCCAGCTCACCCGACGGGTACACTGAAGCTTTCTTT